A single sample gave rise to the 23 T cell receptor beta chains below, sequenced in a study of siplizumab effects on memory and regulatory T cells (dated by TCRdb to the late 2010s). Library prep was done by the immunoSEQ multiplex PCR assay. What TCRdb holds here is the immuneACCESS table cut down to in-frame rearrangements. Part of the clones is not present; checked against another copy, under half of the missing clones reflect an unresolved V gene, and the others are unexplained. In all, the sample holds roughly 80,000 clones, and 87% of those were seen once. The ten largest clones take up over 1.5% of the sample. Sequenced: Tregs sorted from blood. The receptors here all came from a human donor in good health.

The rearrangement links TRBV11-2 to TRBJ1-1; D uncertain. Trimming pared 5 bases from V and 10 bases from J, leaving 14 bases between. In germline, CDR1 is SGHAT, CDR2 FQNNGV. The CDR3 covers 12 residues. The CDR3 DNA follows: TGTGCCAGCAGCAAAAACCGAGGAGTAGCTTTCTTT. Translation gives CASSKNRGVAFF.

The chain has TRBV6-1 and TRBJ2-7; D uncertain. The CDR3 totals 14 residues. Deletions cut 10 bases from V and 5 bases from J, with 21 bases between. CDR1 and CDR2 (germline): MNHNS, SASEGT. The CDR3 loop reads CAITQSRVSNEQYF. Written as DNA, the CDR3 is TGTGCCATCACTCAATCCAGAGTTAGTAACGAGCAGTACTTC.

V and J are TRBV7-3 and TRBJ2-1; a weak D match, TRBD1 (6 bases). In germline, CDR1 is SGHTA, CDR2 FQGTGA. V lost 2 bases and J 6 bases, leaving 8 bases between the germline ends. The CDR3 sequence is 13 residues long. For the CDR3, the DNA is TGTGCCAGCAGCTTAGACAGGCTCAATGAGCAGTTCTTC. Translating gives CASSLDRLNEQFF.

This clone was found once. This chain joins TRBV6-5 and TRBJ2-1; D gene uncertain. The length of the CDR3 is 13 residues. Trimming took off 0 bases at V and 5 bases at J, with 5 bases between the two ends. The V gene's germline CDR1 is MNHEY and CDR2 SVGAGI. The CDR3 nucleotides are TGTGCCAGCAGTTACTCGCGAAACAATGAGCAGTTCTTC. Translated: CASSYSRNNEQFF.

This CDR3 is CASSPPTGGTGVAKNIQYF. For the CDR3, the DNA is TGTGCCAGCAGTCCCCCGACAGGGGGGACCGGGGTAGCCAAAAACATTCAGTACTTC. V usage is TRBV27 and J usage is TRBJ2-4; TRBD1 matches 9 bases. With V trimmed by 5 bases and J by 0 bases, 14 bases remained unmatched. Germline V gene lookup returns CDR1 MNHEY and CDR2 SMNVEV (reference sequence). This CDR3 comprises 19 residues.

Only a few counts were recorded for this clone. The gene calls are TRBV5-4 and TRBJ2-6; TRBD1 matches at 7 bases. Germline V gene sequence: CDR1 SGHNT, CDR2 YYREEE (reference sequence). Trimming at V came to 4 bases and at J to 2 bases, leaving 12 bases not matched to a gene. This CDR3 is built from 18 residues. The DNA for the CDR3 is TGTGCCAGCAGCCCCGCGGCGCCAACAGGGGCTGGGGCCAACGTCCTGACTTTC. It codes for CASSPAAPTGAGANVLTF.

The V call is TRBV19, the J call TRBJ2-1, with TRBD2 identical over 16 bases. Germline CDR1 and CDR2: LNHDA and SQIVND (reference sequence). The CDR3 is 16 amino acids. V gave up 4 bases and J gave up 4 bases; unmatched junction bases: 1. CDR3 loop: CASSKGLAGGYNEQFF. In DNA form, the CDR3 reads TGTGCCAGTAGTAAGGGACTAGCGGGGGGGTACAATGAGCAGTTCTTC. Looking up the rest from reference TRBV19 and TRBJ2-1 gives the full variable domain: DGGITQSPKYLFRKEGQNVTLSCEQNLNHDAMYWYRQDPGQGLRLIYYSQIVNDFQKGDIAEGYSVSREKKESFPLTVTSAQKNPTAFYLCASSKGLAGGYNEQFFGPGTRLTVL.

V gene TRBV7-2 combines with J gene TRBJ2-7; D call uncertain. The germline V and J ends were trimmed by 3 bases and 7 bases, with 10 bases remaining between them. The CDR3 is 12 residues long. Germline CDR1 is SGHTA and CDR2 is FQGNSA. The CDR3 reads CASSLFLGEQYF. The CDR3 DNA is TGTGCCAGCAGCTTGTTCTTGGGGGAGCAGTACTTC.

In this sample, this clone turned up once. V gene TRBV7-3 combines with J gene TRBJ2-3; D not certain. Germline CDR1 is SGHTA and CDR2 is FQGTGA. The CDR3 contains 13 residues. V lost 6 bases to trimming and J lost 0 bases, with 7 bases between them. The CDR3 coding sequence is TGTGCCAGCAGGCCCTCTAGCACAGATACGCAGTATTTT. Encoded protein: CASRPSSTDTQYF.

The chain couples TRBV18 to TRBJ1-1; no reliable D call. The CDR3 covers 17 residues. The V end lost 5 bases, the J end lost 3 bases, and 22 bases lay between the germline ends. Germline-derived CDR1 and CDR2 are KGHSH and LQKENI. The chain's CDR3 is CASSFPLERVWDTEAFF. CDR3 DNA sequence: TGTGCCAGCTCATTCCCTCTGGAGAGGGTGTGGGACACTGAAGCTTTCTTT.

The V and J genes are TRBV9 and TRBJ1-6; no firm D call. Trimming pared 0 bases from V and 9 bases from J, leaving 13 bases between. CDR1 SGDLS and CDR2 YYNGEE come from the germline V gene. The CDR3 has 15 residues. CDR3 in amino acids: CASSVAMGAGSPLHF. CDR3 bases: TGTGCCAGCAGCGTAGCGATGGGCGCGGGTTCACCCCTCCACTTT. Drawing the rest from reference TRBV9 and TRBJ1-6, the complete variable domain is DSGVTQTPKHLITATGQRVTLRCSPRSGDLSVYWYQQSLDQGLQFLIQYYNGEERAKGNILERFSAQQFPDLHSELNLSSLELGDSALYFCASSVAMGAGSPLHFGNGTRLTVT.

This chain joins TRBV9 and TRBJ2-7, with 9 nucleotides matching TRBD2. V was clipped by 0 bases and J by 6 bases; unmatched bases: 10. Germline loops: CDR1 SGDLS, CDR2 YYNGEE. The CDR3 consists of 16 residues. The CDR3 reads CASSVGPRAGGSEQYF. CDR3 bases: TGTGCCAGCAGCGTAGGACCTCGGGCGGGAGGGTCCGAGCAGTACTTC.

The gene calls are TRBV19 and TRBJ1-6; TRBD1 aligns across 10 bases. The CDR3 has 16 residues. Germline values: CDR1 LNHDA, CDR2 SQIVND (reference sequence). J lost 8 bases, V lost 9 bases, and 13 bases had no gene match. CDR3 bases: TGTGCCAGCAACACCAATCCGGGACAGGGGTATTCACCCCTCCACTTT. It is translated as CASNTNPGQGYSPLHF. The full variable domain, with the rest looked up from reference TRBV19 and TRBJ1-6, is DGGITQSPKYLFRKEGQNVTLSCEQNLNHDAMYWYRQDPGQGLRLIYYSQIVNDFQKGDIAEGYSVSREKKESFPLTVTSAQKNPTAFYLCASNTNPGQGYSPLHFGNGTRLTVT.

The rearrangement joins TRBV10-2 to TRBJ1-5; the D is unclear. CDR3 length equals 15 residues. The V and J ends lost 2 bases and 1 base respectively, with 9 bases between them. CDR1 is WSHSY, CDR2 SAAADI, per germline. CDR3 DNA: TGCGCCAGCAGTGAGCCAGGATGGAGCAATCAGCCCCAGCATTTT. It translates to CASSEPGWSNQPQHF.

The chain couples TRBV7-9 to TRBJ1-4; the D is unclear. Germline CDR1 is SEHNR and CDR2 is FQNEAQ (reference sequence). There are 13 residues in the CDR3. V shed 5 bases and J shed 7 bases, with 11 bases lying between them. The CDR3 protein is CASSLLSSEKLFF. As DNA, the CDR3 is TGTGCCAGCAGCCTTTTGAGTAGTGAAAAACTGTTTTTT.

Concerning this clone: The sample has other DNA sequences that encode this CDR3 too. The chain carries TRBV9 and TRBJ1-5, with no clear D. CDR3 length equals 15 residues. CDR1 and CDR2 from the germline V gene are SGDLS and YYNGEE. V shed 0 bases and J shed 2 bases, with 9 bases lying between them. CDR3 residues: CASSVGGRGNQPQHF. In nucleotides, the CDR3 is TGTGCCAGCAGCGTAGGCGGGCGCGGCAATCAGCCCCAGCATTTT.

The sample holds a few counts of this clone. This sample also contains other DNA sequences that code for the same CDR3. The CDR3 region is CASSLVGGGNQPQHF. The CDR3 nucleotides read TGTGCCAGCAGCTTAGTGGGGGGTGGCAATCAGCCCCAGCATTTT. The rearrangement links TRBV7-2 to TRBJ1-5, with TRBD1 as a possible D gene (5 bases). CDR3 length: 15 residues. Germline V gene lookup returns CDR1 SGHTA and CDR2 FQGNSA. V lost 1 base, J lost 2 bases, and 9 bases lay in between.

The chain combines TRBV28 with TRBJ1-4, with 9 bases that match TRBD1. This CDR3 has 15 amino acids. The V gene's germline CDR1 is MDHEN and CDR2 SYDVKM. J gave up 4 bases and V 6 bases, and 6 bases lay outside the gene matches. The CDR3 nucleotides are TGTGCCAGCAGAGCGACAGGGGGAAATAATGAAAAACTGTTTTTT. Translation gives CASRATGGNNEKLFF.

The rearrangement links TRBV11-2 to TRBJ2-5; D gene unclear. The CDR3 length is 16 residues. Per germline, CDR1 SGHAT and CDR2 FQNNGV. Trimming cost V 1 base and J 3 bases, with 15 bases left between them. DNA for the CDR3: TGTGCCAGCAGCTTAGGGGCCCAGGTGCCGAAAGAGACCCAGTACTTC. It encodes CASSLGAQVPKETQYF.

This sequence joins TRBV29-1 and TRBJ2-7, with 7 bases that match TRBD1. The germline V gene has CDR1 SQVTM and CDR2 ANQGSEA. This CDR3 is built from 13 residues. V shed 7 bases, J shed 0 bases, and the junction held 6 bases outside the gene matches. The CDR3 DNA follows: TGCAGCGCCGTGACAGGGAACTCCTACGAGCAGTACTTC. This gives the protein CSAVTGNSYEQYF.

The rearrangement links TRBV28 to TRBJ2-5; D uncertain. This CDR3 contains 13 residues. Germline lookup yields CDR1 MDHEN and CDR2 SYDVKM. V lost 1 base to trimming and J lost 1 base, with 4 bases between them. This chain's CDR3 is CASSLSGQETQYF. CDR3 coding DNA: TGTGCCAGCAGTTTATCCGGCCAAGAGACCCAGTACTTC.

The rearrangement joins TRBV7-9 to TRBJ2-3; no clear D. The CDR3 contains 11 residues. Trimming stripped 6 bases from V and 2 bases from J, with 3 bases between. Germline-derived CDR1 and CDR2 are SEHNR and FQNEAQ (reference sequence). The CDR3 loop reads CASSHTDTQYF. For the CDR3, the DNA is TGTGCCAGCAGTCACACAGATACGCAGTATTTT.

This chain connects TRBV11-3 to TRBJ2-5; 7 positions match TRBD2. V dropped 2 bases and J dropped 2; count of bases not matched to a gene: 5. This CDR3 is built from 15 residues. Germline lookup yields CDR1 SGHNT and CDR2 YENEEA. CDR3 sequence reads: CASSLRWGGQETQYF. DNA of the CDR3: TGTGCCAGCAGCTTAAGGTGGGGGGGTCAAGAGACCCAGTACTTC.